This T cell receptor beta chain comes out of a study of cytomegalovirus exposure and HLA in healthy donors. Overall study context: Among 150 million to 200 million T cells, an earlier analysis found around 100 million unique TCR beta sequences.

Concerning this clone itself: What it binds is not known.

Findings of the study overall: An Asian-associated ancestry cluster reportedly showed fewer N-insertions than the approximately 630-donor mean in a later analysis. Several V segments, TRBV6-2 and TRBV6-3 among them, could not be told apart and were dropped.

The CDR3 is 13 amino acids. In germline, CDR1 is SQVTM, CDR2 ANQGSEA. V lost 0 bases, J lost 10 bases, and 4 bases stayed unmatched. PCR employed 60 Vbeta and 13 Jbeta primers. Repertoires were generated with immunoSEQ multiplex PCR, while TCRdb's copy carries only in-frame clones and drops some. This table holds approximately 150,000 clones, roughly 80% found once. The chain uses TRBV29-1 and TRBJ2-1; 9 bases fit TRBD2. This clonotype originated in an older woman in good health and CMV-seronegative. Sequencing used PBMCs. CDR3 nucleotides: TGCAGCGTTGAAGAACTGACTAGCGGAGAGCAGTTCTTC. This sequence encodes CSVEELTSGEQFF.